This T cell receptor (beta chain) was retrieved from a study of immune reconstitution after stem cell transplant in scleroderma. This clonotype was observed many times. CDR1 is LNHDA and CDR2 is SQIVND in the germline V gene (reference sequence). Trimming removed 6 bases at V and 3 bases at J, with 11 bases between. The CDR3 sequence is 13 residues long. TCRdb processed the RT-PCR reads anew with MiXCR; each CDR3 protein has one entry. The repertoire holds about 3,700 distinct CDR3 sequences, with approximately 5.4% as singletons. Specimen collection occurred before or after autologous hematopoietic stem cell transplantation (not recorded which). The receptor's source is a female donor with systemic sclerosis. The chain combines TRBV19 with TRBJ1-1, with D hard to call. In DNA form, the CDR3 reads TGTGCCAGTAGCCTTTCTCGGGACACTGAAGCTTTCTTT. It is translated as CASSLSRDTEAFF.